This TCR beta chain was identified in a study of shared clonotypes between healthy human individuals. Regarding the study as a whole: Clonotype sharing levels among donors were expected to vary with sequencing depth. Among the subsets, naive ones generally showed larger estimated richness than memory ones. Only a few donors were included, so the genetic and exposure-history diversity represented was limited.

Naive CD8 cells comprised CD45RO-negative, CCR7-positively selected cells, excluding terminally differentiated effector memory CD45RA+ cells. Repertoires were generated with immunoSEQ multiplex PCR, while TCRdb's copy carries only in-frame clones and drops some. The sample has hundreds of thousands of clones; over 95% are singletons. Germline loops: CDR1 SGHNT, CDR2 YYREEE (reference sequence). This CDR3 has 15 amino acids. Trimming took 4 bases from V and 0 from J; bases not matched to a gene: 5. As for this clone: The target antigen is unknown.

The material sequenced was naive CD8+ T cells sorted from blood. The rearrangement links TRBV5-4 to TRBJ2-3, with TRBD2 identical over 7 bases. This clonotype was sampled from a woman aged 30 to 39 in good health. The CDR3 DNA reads TGTGCCAGCAGCACCGGGACTAACAGCACAGATACGCAGTATTTT. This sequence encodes CASSTGTNSTDTQYF.